This is a list of T cell receptor beta chains from one sample in a study of control samples from healthy donors and cancer patients. Profiled with immunoSEQ multiplex PCR; TCRdb holds only in-frame clones, not every one. The sample shows 90,000 to 100,000 clones, about 80% of them seen only once. Sequences were obtained from blood. These receptors were taken from a woman in her twenties or thirties in good health. CDR3s include the opening cysteine and the closing phenylalanine or tryptophan. D genes are given only for firm matches. Size is stated for part of the rows, as once, few or many counts, or as a class when the clone is expanded.

v_call: TRBV29-1; clone_size: -; d_call: -; j_call: TRBJ1-3; cdr3_nt: TGCAGCGCAACCCAGGGAAACACCATATATTTT; cdr3_aa: CSATQGNTIYF
v_call: TRBV30; clone_size: -; d_call: -; j_call: TRBJ1-2; cdr3_nt: TGTGCCTGGGCCCCGGAGGGGGAACGTGGCTACACCTTC; cdr3_aa: CAWAPEGERGYTF
v_call: TRBV7-7; clone_size: -; d_call: TRBD2; j_call: TRBJ2-5; cdr3_nt: TGTGCCAGCAGCCTTGGACTAGCGGGGCCCCAAGAGACCCAGTACTTC; cdr3_aa: CASSLGLAGPQETQYF
v_call: TRBV9; clone_size: -; d_call: TRBD2; j_call: TRBJ2-3; cdr3_nt: TGTGCCAGCAGCGGACTAGCGGGGGCTTTGGATACGCAGTATTTT; cdr3_aa: CASSGLAGALDTQYF
v_call: TRBV3-1/TRBV3-2; clone_size: -; d_call: -; j_call: TRBJ1-1; cdr3_nt: TGTGCCAGCAGCCACAACAGTTACACTGAAGCTTTCTTT; cdr3_aa: CASSHNSYTEAFF
v_call: TRBV6-5; clone_size: -; d_call: TRBD1; j_call: TRBJ2-3; cdr3_nt: TGTGCCAGCAGCCGGACAGGGAATCGAGATACGCAGTATTTT; cdr3_aa: CASSRTGNRDTQYF
v_call: TRBV11-3; clone_size: -; d_call: TRBD2; j_call: TRBJ2-2; cdr3_nt: TGTGCCAGCAGCCGGACTAGCGGGGGTGGGGCCGGGGAGCTGTTTTTT; cdr3_aa: CASSRTSGGGAGELFF
v_call: TRBV6-6; clone_size: -; d_call: -; j_call: TRBJ1-4; cdr3_nt: TGTGCCAGCCGGGGCCTCCCGAGGGTTAATGAAAAACTGTTTTTT; cdr3_aa: CASRGLPRVNEKLFF
v_call: TRBV6-1; clone_size: once; d_call: TRBD1; j_call: TRBJ2-2; cdr3_nt: TGTGCCAGCAGTGAACTGACAGGGTCTACCGGGGAGCTGTTTTTT; cdr3_aa: CASSELTGSTGELFF
v_call: TRBV27; clone_size: -; d_call: -; j_call: TRBJ2-5; cdr3_nt: TGTGCCAGCAGTTTGACCAGGGCCGGAACCAGACAAGAGACCCAGTACTTC; cdr3_aa: CASSLTRAGTRQETQYF
v_call: TRBV2; clone_size: -; d_call: -; j_call: TRBJ1-4; cdr3_nt: TGTGCCAGCAGTGAAATATGGGGGGGATGGGAACCCTCAGTTAATGAAAAACTGTTTTTT; cdr3_aa: CASSEIWGGWEPSVNEKLFF
v_call: TRBV2; clone_size: -; d_call: -; j_call: TRBJ2-3; cdr3_nt: TGTGCCAGCAGTGAATCCAGTAGCACAGATACGCAGTATTTT; cdr3_aa: CASSESSSTDTQYF
v_call: TRBV9; clone_size: -; d_call: TRBD2; j_call: TRBJ2-3; cdr3_nt: TGTGCCAGCAGCGTAGGGACTAGCGGGACTGCAGATACGCAGTATTTT; cdr3_aa: CASSVGTSGTADTQYF
v_call: TRBV7-7; clone_size: -; d_call: TRBD1; j_call: TRBJ1-6; cdr3_nt: TGTGCTAGCAGCGCAACAGGGGGGTCACCCCTCCACTTT; cdr3_aa: CASSATGGSPLHF
v_call: TRBV5-1; clone_size: -; d_call: TRBD2; j_call: TRBJ2-3; cdr3_nt: TGCGCCAGCAGCCCGACTAGCGGGGCTTTTACAGATACGCAGTATTTT; cdr3_aa: CASSPTSGAFTDTQYF
v_call: TRBV19; clone_size: -; d_call: TRBD1; j_call: TRBJ1-1; cdr3_nt: TGTGCCAGCGGACAGGTGGTGGACACTGAAGCTTTCTTT; cdr3_aa: CASGQVVDTEAFF
v_call: TRBV30; clone_size: -; d_call: -; j_call: TRBJ1-6; cdr3_nt: TGTGCCTGGAGCCGAGAAGGGGTCTCCTATAATTCACCCCTCCACTTT; cdr3_aa: CAWSREGVSYNSPLHF
v_call: TRBV19; clone_size: -; d_call: -; j_call: TRBJ2-1; cdr3_nt: TGTGCCAGTAGTAATCGGGGGTTTTACAATGAGCAGTTCTTC; cdr3_aa: CASSNRGFYNEQFF